This TCR beta chain was retrieved from a study of CD4 T cells in relation to SARS-CoV-2 and coronaviruses. The V segment lost 1 base and the J segment 6 bases; nucleotides outside the gene matches: 9. Germline loops: CDR1 LGHDT, CDR2 YNNKEL (reference sequence). The CDR3 extends over 17 amino acids. This clone was counted between two and nine times. Sequencing was performed with immunoSEQ multiplex PCR; in TCRdb, only in-frame clones are kept and a portion is missing. The sample has some 11,000 clones; over 80% are singletons. This TCR derives from an adult with COVID-19. Sample: naive CD4+ T cells from PBMCs. Subset specified: naive CD4+ T cells isolated by negative enrichment. The gene calls are TRBV3-1 (or the pseudogene TRBV3-2) and TRBJ1-6; 7 bases match TRBD1. The CDR3 nucleotides read TGTGCCAGCAGCCAAGTGTGGCCCCAGGGGGGTAATTCACCCCTCCACTTT. Amino acid sequence: CASSQVWPQGGNSPLHF.